These T cell receptor beta chains were read from a single sample in a study of blood T cell repertoires in COVID-19. Only in-frame clones appear in the TCRdb table, and some are missing; sequencing was by immunoSEQ multiplex PCR. The table lists about 120,000 clones, 88% of them singletons. Sequencing was carried out using peripheral blood. Source of these receptors: a woman in her 50s with active or convalescent COVID-19. The CDR3 runs from the conserved cysteine through the conserved F or W. Each record gives: V gene, J gene, D gene, clone size, CDR3 protein, CDR3 DNA. A D gene is named only where the DNA matches it firmly. Clone size is stated in some rows and not others, as once, few, many or a class when expanded.

V: TRBV4-3; J: TRBJ1-6; D: .; size: .; CDR3: CASSQDRGLSPLHF; DNA: TGCGCCAGCAGCCAAGATAGGGGTTTATCACCCCTCCACTTT
V: TRBV24-1; J: TRBJ1-2; D: .; size: .; CDR3: CATSDPSNYGYTF; DNA: TGTGCCACCAGTGACCCGTCCAACTATGGCTACACCTTC
V: TRBV7-2; J: TRBJ1-1; D: .; size: .; CDR3: CASSDFRGTNTEAFF; DNA: TGTGCCAGCAGCGACTTCAGGGGTACGAACACTGAAGCTTTCTTT
V: TRBV19; J: TRBJ1-2; D: .; size: few; CDR3: CASSIQGKLDGYTF; DNA: TGTGCCAGTAGTATACAGGGGAAATTGGATGGCTACACCTTC
V: TRBV11-2; J: TRBJ2-5; D: .; size: .; CDR3: CASSSYHAGGETQYF; DNA: TGTGCCAGCAGCTCGTATCATGCGGGCGGGGAGACCCAGTACTTC
V: TRBV4-2; J: TRBJ2-1; D: .; size: .; CDR3: CASKVEVSSYNEQFF; DNA: TGTGCCAGCAAGGTAGAGGTGAGCTCCTACAATGAGCAGTTCTTC
V: TRBV24-1; J: TRBJ1-2; D: .; size: .; CDR3: CATSDSVYRPGGYTF; DNA: TGTGCCACCAGTGACTCCGTTTACAGGCCCGGAGGCTACACCTTC
V: TRBV7-8; J: TRBJ1-5; D: .; size: .; CDR3: CASSLSNNQPQHF; DNA: TGTGCCAGCAGCTTAAGCAACAATCAGCCCCAGCATTTT
V: TRBV7-3; J: TRBJ1-4; D: .; size: .; CDR3: CASSLMGGPNEKLFF; DNA: TGTGCCAGCAGCTTAATGGGAGGGCCTAATGAAAAACTGTTTTTT
V: TRBV29-1; J: TRBJ1-4; D: .; size: .; CDR3: CSVLQGNEKLFF; DNA: TGCAGCGTTTTACAGGGTAATGAAAAACTGTTTTTT
V: TRBV7-8; J: TRBJ2-7; D: TRBD2; size: .; CDR3: CASSLAPGGRAYEQYF; DNA: TGTGCCAGCAGCTTAGCTCCAGGCGGGAGGGCCTACGAGCAGTACTTC
V: TRBV11-3; J: TRBJ2-2; D: .; size: once; CDR3: CASSLYGQSTGELFF; DNA: TGTGCCAGCAGCTTATATGGGCAGAGCACCGGGGAGCTGTTTTTT
V: TRBV7-8; J: TRBJ2-7; D: .; size: .; CDR3: CASSDRRLSSYEQYF; DNA: TGTGCCAGCAGCGACAGACGGTTGAGCTCCTACGAGCAGTACTTC
V: TRBV14; J: TRBJ2-3; D: TRBD2; size: once; CDR3: CASSPTSALTQYF; DNA: TGTGCCAGCAGCCCGACTAGCGCCCTTACGCAGTATTTT
V: TRBV3-1/TRBV3-2; J: TRBJ2-7; D: TRBD2; size: few; CDR3: CASSLSASGRSSYEQYF; DNA: TGTGCCAGCAGCCTCTCGGCTAGCGGGAGGAGCTCCTACGAGCAGTACTTC
V: TRBV27; J: TRBJ2-1; D: TRBD2; size: .; CDR3: CASSWTSGYNEQFF; DNA: TGTGCCAGCAGTTGGACTAGCGGCTACAATGAGCAGTTCTTC
V: TRBV4-1; J: TRBJ2-2; D: TRBD1; size: .; CDR3: CASSPTGTGELFF; DNA: TGCGCCAGCAGCCCGACAGGGACCGGGGAGCTGTTTTTT
V: TRBV7-2; J: TRBJ2-3; D: .; size: .; CDR3: CASSFTPVGLRVNTQYF; DNA: TGTGCCAGCAGCTTCACCCCCGTGGGGTTGAGGGTGAATACGCAGTATTTT
V: TRBV28; J: TRBJ1-6; D: .; size: .; CDR3: CASRYRKNFNSPLHF; DNA: TGTGCCAGCAGATATCGTAAAAACTTCAATTCACCCCTCCACTTT
V: TRBV5-6; J: TRBJ1-3; D: .; size: .; CDR3: CASSSWDWSSGNTIYF; DNA: TGTGCCAGCAGCTCTTGGGACTGGAGCTCTGGAAACACCATATATTTT
V: TRBV4-2; J: TRBJ2-7; D: TRBD2; size: .; CDR3: CASSRGGSRNEQYF; DNA: TGTGCCAGCAGCAGAGGCGGGAGTAGAAACGAGCAGTACTTC
V: TRBV7-3; J: TRBJ2-1; D: TRBD2; size: .; CDR3: CASSPSTLAGSYNEQFF; DNA: TGTGCCAGCAGCCCGTCGACACTAGCGGGATCCTACAATGAGCAGTTCTTC
V: TRBV7-2; J: TRBJ2-6; D: .; size: .; CDR3: CASSLEEVGRHGANVLTF; DNA: TGTGCCAGCAGCTTAGAGGAGGTAGGGAGGCATGGGGCCAACGTCCTGACTTTC
V: TRBV6-1; J: TRBJ1-4; D: .; size: .; CDR3: CASSAGRGVTNEKLFF; DNA: TGTGCCAGCAGTGCTGGCCGGGGGGTGACGAATGAAAAACTGTTTTTT
V: TRBV12-3/TRBV12-4; J: TRBJ1-1; D: .; size: .; CDR3: CASSPKNTEAFF; DNA: TGTGCCAGCAGTCCCAAGAACACTGAAGCTTTCTTT